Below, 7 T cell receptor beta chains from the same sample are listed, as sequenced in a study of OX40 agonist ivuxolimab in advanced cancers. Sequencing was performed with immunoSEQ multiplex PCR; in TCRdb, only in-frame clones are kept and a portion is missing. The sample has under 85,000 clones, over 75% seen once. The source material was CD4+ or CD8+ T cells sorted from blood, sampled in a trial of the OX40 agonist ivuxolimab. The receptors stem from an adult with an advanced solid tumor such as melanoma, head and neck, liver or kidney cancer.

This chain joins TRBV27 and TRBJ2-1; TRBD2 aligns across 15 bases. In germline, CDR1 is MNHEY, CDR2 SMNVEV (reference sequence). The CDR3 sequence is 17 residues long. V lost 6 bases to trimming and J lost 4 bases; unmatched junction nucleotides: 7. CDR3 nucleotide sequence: TGTGCCAGCAGGGGGACTAGCGGGGGGCTTGTATACAATGAGCAGTTCTTC. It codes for CASRGTSGGLVYNEQFF.

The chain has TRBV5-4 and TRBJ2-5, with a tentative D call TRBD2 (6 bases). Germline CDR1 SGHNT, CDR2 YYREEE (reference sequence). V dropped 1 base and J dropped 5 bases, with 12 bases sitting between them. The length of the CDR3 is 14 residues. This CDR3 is CASSLLGRRETQYF. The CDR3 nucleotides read TGTGCCAGCAGCTTGCTTGGGAGGCGGGAGACCCAGTACTTC. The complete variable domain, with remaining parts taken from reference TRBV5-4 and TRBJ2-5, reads ETGVTQSPTHLIKTRGQQVTLRCSSQSGHNTVSWYQQALGQGPQFIFQYYREEENGRGNFPPRFSGLQFPNYSSELNVNALELDDSALYLCASSLLGRRETQYFGPGTRLLVL.

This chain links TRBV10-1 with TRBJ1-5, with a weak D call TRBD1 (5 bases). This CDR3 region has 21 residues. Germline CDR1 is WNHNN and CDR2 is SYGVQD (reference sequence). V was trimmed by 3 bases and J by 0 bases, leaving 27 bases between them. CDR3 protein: CASSEWGRLLLRRYSNQPQHF. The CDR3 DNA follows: TGCGCCAGCAGTGAATGGGGGAGACTTCTTCTTAGGAGGTATAGCAATCAGCCCCAGCATTTT.

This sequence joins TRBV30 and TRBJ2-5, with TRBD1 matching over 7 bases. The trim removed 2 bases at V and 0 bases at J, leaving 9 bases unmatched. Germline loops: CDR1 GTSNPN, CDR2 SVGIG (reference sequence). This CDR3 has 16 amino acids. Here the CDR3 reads CAWSFKGAKNQETQYF. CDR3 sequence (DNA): TGTGCCTGGAGTTTTAAGGGGGCCAAGAACCAAGAGACCCAGTACTTC.

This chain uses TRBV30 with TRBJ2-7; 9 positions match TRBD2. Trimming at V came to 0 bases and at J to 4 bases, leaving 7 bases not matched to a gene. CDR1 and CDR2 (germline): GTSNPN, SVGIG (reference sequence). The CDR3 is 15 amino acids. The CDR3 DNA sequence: TGTGCCTGGAGTGTACCGGGACTAGCCCGTTACGAGCAGTACTTC. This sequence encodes CAWSVPGLARYEQYF.

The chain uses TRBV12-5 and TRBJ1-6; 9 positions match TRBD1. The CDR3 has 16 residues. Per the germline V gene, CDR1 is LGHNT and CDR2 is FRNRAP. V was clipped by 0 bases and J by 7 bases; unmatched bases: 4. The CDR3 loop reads CASGLVLQGANSPLHF. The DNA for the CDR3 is TGTGCTAGTGGTTTGGTACTACAGGGGGCAAATTCACCCCTCCACTTT.

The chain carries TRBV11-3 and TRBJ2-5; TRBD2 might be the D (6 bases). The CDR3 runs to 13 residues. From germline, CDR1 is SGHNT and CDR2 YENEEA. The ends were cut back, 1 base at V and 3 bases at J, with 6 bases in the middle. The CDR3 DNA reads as TGTGCCAGCAGCTTAGGGACTAAAGAGACCCAGTACTTC. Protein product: CASSLGTKETQYF.